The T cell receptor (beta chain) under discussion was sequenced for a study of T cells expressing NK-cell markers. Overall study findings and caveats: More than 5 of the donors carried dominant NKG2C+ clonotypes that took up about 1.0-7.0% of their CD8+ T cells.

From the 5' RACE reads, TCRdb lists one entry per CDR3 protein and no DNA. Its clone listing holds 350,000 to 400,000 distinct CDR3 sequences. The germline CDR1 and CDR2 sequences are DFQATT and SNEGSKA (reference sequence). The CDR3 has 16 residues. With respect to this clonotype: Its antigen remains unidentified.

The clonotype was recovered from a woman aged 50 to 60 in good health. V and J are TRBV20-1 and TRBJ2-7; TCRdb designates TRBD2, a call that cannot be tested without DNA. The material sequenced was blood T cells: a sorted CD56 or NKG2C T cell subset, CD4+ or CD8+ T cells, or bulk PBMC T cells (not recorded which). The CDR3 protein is CSALGTSGRAGSEQYF.